This T cell receptor beta chain appears in the sequencing data of a study of blood T cell repertoires in COVID-19. Study context: The cDNA or gDNA used as material had been derived from T cells, B-cell-depleted T cells, or PBMCs.

This table comes from immunoSEQ multiplex PCR, and its TCRdb copy is limited to in-frame clones, with some not included. This repertoire shows about 21,000 clones, more than 65% found once; its top ten account for more than 55%. The CDR3 runs 13 residues. Trimming cost V 6 bases and J 0 bases; bases outside gene matches: 4. In germline, CDR1 is SQVTM, CDR2 ANQGSEA. Sequenced input: peripheral blood. This chain joins TRBV29-1 and TRBJ1-1, with TRBD1 matching 7 bases. The source is a man aged 80 or over with acute or convalescent COVID-19. CDR3 nucleotide sequence: TGCAGCGTCTGGACAGGACTGAACACTGAAGCTTTCTTT. Its protein is CSVWTGLNTEAFF.